These 16 T cell receptor beta chains share one sample of origin, sequenced in a study of T cell clonotyping in hematopoietic cell transplantation. TCRdb keeps only in-frame clones here, not all; method: immunoSEQ multiplex PCR. The table shows about 5,900 clones, with roughly 77% occurring only once. This specimen consisted of PBMCs, obtained 100 days after allogeneic stem cell transplant. Source of these receptors: a female patient younger than 45 who had an allogeneic stem cell transplant, so the T cells may come from the graft donor. Some clones in this sample may be carry-over from other donors' samples.

This rearrangement joins TRBV9 to TRBJ2-5, with no clear D. Trimming cost V 0 bases and J 4 bases, with 7 bases left between them. CDR3 length: 13 residues. CDR1 and CDR2 (germline): SGDLS, YYNGEE. The CDR3 region is CASSVVGGETQYF. The CDR3 nucleotides read TGTGCCAGCAGCGTAGTGGGTGGAGAGACCCAGTACTTC.

This clone was seen a handful of times. The chain's CDR3 is CASSSPGAAVIYGYTF. The CDR3 nucleotides read TGTGCCAGCAGCTCACCTGGGGCGGCCGTTATCTATGGCTACACCTTC. The chain carries TRBV5-4 and TRBJ1-2, with a possible D match to TRBD1 (5 bases). The CDR3 sequence is 16 residues long. Trimming stripped 3 bases from V and 4 bases from J, with 19 bases between. From germline, CDR1 is SGHNT and CDR2 YYREEE (reference sequence).

The genes are TRBV23-1 and TRBJ2-7; 7 nucleotides align to TRBD1. TRBV23-1 is an ORF, with its function uncertain. The CDR3 spans 13 residues. Losses at the gene ends were 4 bases for V and 3 bases for J; bases not matched to a gene: 3. Here the CDR3 DNA reads TGCGCCAGCAGTCCCAGGGACAGCTACGAGCAGTACTTC. Translated, it gives CASSPRDSYEQYF.

This clone was detected once. The rearrangement joins TRBV7-8 to TRBJ1-1, with D maybe TRBD1 (6 bases). The CDR3 sequence is 18 residues long. In germline, CDR1 is SGHVS, CDR2 FQNEAQ. V lost 2 bases and J 3 bases, leaving 22 bases between the germline ends. The CDR3 coding sequence is TGTGCCAGCAGCTTAAGAGGGGGTGGTATACGAACGGACACTGAAGCTTTCTTT. Encoded protein: CASSLRGGGIRTDTEAFF.

V gene TRBV21-1 combines with J gene TRBJ1-5; the table gives TRBD1 as D, unverified against the DNA. TRBV21-1 is a known pseudogene. The CDR3 covers 15 residues. CDR3 in DNA: TGTGCCAGCAGCAAAGCGCAAGGGGGCAATCAGCCCCAGCATTTT. It encodes CASSKAQGGNQPQHF.

The chain links TRBV7-8 to TRBJ2-1; D unclear. Germline-derived CDR1 and CDR2 are SGHVS and FQNEAQ. V lost 2 bases to trimming and J lost 6 bases, with 5 bases between them. The CDR3 has 12 amino acids. The CDR3 here is CASSLNPNEQFF. CDR3 DNA sequence: TGTGCCAGCAGCTTAAATCCCAATGAGCAGTTCTTC.

V usage is TRBV7-2 and J usage is TRBJ1-6; D call uncertain. The ends were cut back, 5 bases at V and 5 bases at J, with 16 bases in the middle. Germline-derived CDR1 and CDR2 are SGHTA and FQGNSA. This CDR3 is 16 amino acids long. The CDR3 region has the DNA TGTGCCAGCAGCCCAACAACCGCGGAAAATAATTCACCCCTCCACTTT. Its protein is CASSPTTAENNSPLHF.

The V call is TRBV2, the J call TRBJ1-5; D possibly corresponds to TRBD1 (6 bases). The CDR3 has 13 amino acids. V lost 4 bases, J lost 9 bases, and 13 bases lay in between. Looked up from germline, CDR1 is SNHLY and CDR2 is FYNNEI. CDR3 protein: CASSGGGARPQHF. As DNA, the CDR3 is TGTGCCAGCAGTGGAGGGGGTGCGCGGCCCCAGCATTTT.

The chain recombines TRBV7-2 with TRBJ1-5; 9 bases align to TRBD1. Germline CDR1 SGHTA, CDR2 FQGNSA. The CDR3 is 16 residues long. The V and J ends lost 4 bases and 6 bases, in that order; junction bases with no gene match: 10. The CDR3 nucleotides are TGTGCCAGCAGCTCGCACAGGGGGCAGGATGGTCAGCCCCAGCATTTT. Translated, it gives CASSSHRGQDGQPQHF.

The V gene is TRBV11-3, the J gene TRBJ1-2, with D unclear. Trimming took off 5 bases at V and 4 bases at J, with 14 bases between the two ends. Germline-derived CDR1 and CDR2 are SGHNT and YENEEA. CDR3 length: 14 amino acids. CDR3 region: CASSRRDDGYGYTF. CDR3 nucleotide sequence: TGTGCCAGCAGCCGACGAGACGACGGCTATGGCTACACCTTC. The complete variable domain, with remaining parts taken from reference TRBV11-3 and TRBJ1-2, reads EAGVVQSPRYKIIEKKQPVAFWCNPISGHNTLYWYLQNLGQGPELLIRYENEEAVDDSQLPKDRFSAERLKGVDSTLKIQPAELGDSAVYLCASSRRDDGYGYTFGSGTRLTVV.

V and J are TRBV30 and TRBJ2-7; TRBD1 matches at 8 bases. The CDR3 covers 14 residues. Losses at the gene ends were 4 bases for V and 5 bases for J; bases not matched to a gene: 10. Germline-derived CDR1 and CDR2 are GTSNPN and SVGIG (reference sequence). The CDR3 bases are TGTGCCTGGACAGCAGGGGGCCCCTGGGACGAGCAGTACTTC. Its translation is CAWTAGGPWDEQYF.

This rearrangement joins TRBV27 to TRBJ2-2, with 10 positions matching TRBD1. The CDR3 consists of 16 residues. Losses at the gene ends were 8 bases for V and 8 bases for J; bases not matched to a gene: 14. Germline V lookup: CDR1 MNHEY, CDR2 SMNVEV (reference sequence). This CDR3 is CASRSHRDRGGGELFF. CDR3 nucleotides: TGTGCCAGCCGAAGCCACCGGGACAGGGGCGGGGGGGAGCTGTTTTTT.

The rearrangement joins TRBV5-4 to TRBJ1-6; TRBD1 is a possible D gene (6 bases). This CDR3 contains 17 residues. The V end was cut by 4 bases, the J end by 3 bases, with 17 bases between. Germline-derived CDR1 and CDR2 are SGHNT and YYREEE (reference sequence). The CDR3 region has the DNA TGTGCCAGCAGCATACAGGGTCCGGTGGGCTATAATTCACCCCTCCACTTT. Translation gives CASSIQGPVGYNSPLHF.

As to this clone: A junction end diverges from the germline sequence, so it may reflect a read error. The sample contains more than one DNA sequence encoding this CDR3. The chain uses TRBV6-5 and TRBJ1-1; no definite D call. The CDR3 has 15 residues. Germline CDR1 and CDR2: MNHEY and SVGAGI. DNA of the CDR3: TGTGCCAGCAGCTACTCGAACACCATGAACACTGAAGCTTTCTTT. Residues: CASSYSNTMNTEAFF.

The chain employs TRBV10-3 and TRBJ1-2; TRBD1 agrees at 7 bases. Germline trimming cut 8 bases from V and 3 bases from J; bases unmatched to any gene: 6. The CDR3 covers 13 residues. Germline CDR1 ENHRY, CDR2 SYGVKD. For the CDR3, the DNA is TGTGCCATCTCGGGCCAGGGGGACTATGGCTACACCTTC. It specifies CAISGQGDYGYTF.

V usage is TRBV7-6 and J usage is TRBJ2-7; D assignment may be TRBD1 or TRBD2 (5 bases each). V lost 1 base, J lost 3 bases, and 10 bases lay in between. The germline V gene has CDR1 SGHVS and CDR2 FNYEAQ. The CDR3 is 14 residues long. The CDR3 coding sequence is TGTGCCAGCAGCTTAGTTGGGGCGGGCTACGAGCAGTACTTC. Its translation is CASSLVGAGYEQYF.